The TCR beta chain under discussion was sequenced for a study of blood T cell repertoires in COVID-19. Study information: The study drew acute and convalescent COVID-19 samples from the United States, Italy and Spain. T cells, B-cell-depleted T cells, or PBMCs supplied cDNA or gDNA.

In the authors' methods: From reference gene primer amplification, estimates of nucleated cell counts were derived. Sequencing used immunoSEQ multiplex PCR; TCRdb keeps in-frame clones, though not all of them. The DNA was the basis for D and trimming; V, J and clone size are from that table. The sample has some 98,000 clones; less than 85% are singletons. The CDR3 loop spans 15 amino acids. V was cut by 2 bases and J by 1 base, with 12 bases left in between. The germline V gene has CDR1 SGHTA and CDR2 FQGNSA. The chain joins TRBV7-2 to TRBJ2-7; perhaps TRBD1 as D (6 bases). The sequencing sample was made of peripheral blood. The TCR comes from a man between 65 and 85 years old with active or convalescent COVID-19. In DNA form, the CDR3 reads TGTGCCAGCAGCTTAATTGATCAGGGGTCCTACGAGCAGTACTTC. This gives the protein CASSLIDQGSYEQYF.